Shown below are 25 T cell receptor beta chains from a single sample sequenced in a study of cytomegalovirus exposure and HLA in healthy donors. Primers for the PCR totalled 60 Vbeta and 13 Jbeta. TCRdb's copy holds only in-frame clones and misses some; the assay was immunoSEQ multiplex PCR. The data hold more than 95,000 clones, with about 79% observed a single time. Sample: PBMCs. These receptors all stem from a young man in good health and CMV-seropositive.

The table lists this clone with a count of one. CDR3 sequence reads: CASSPGQGSLGTQYF. For the CDR3, the DNA is TGTGCCAGCTCACCGGGACAGGGATCCCTTGGTACGCAGTATTTT. The rearrangement uses TRBV18 and TRBJ2-3; 9 bases agree with TRBD1. Germline values: CDR1 KGHSH, CDR2 LQKENI. The ends lost 3 bases at V and 8 bases at J; junction bases unmatched: 9. The CDR3 has 15 amino acids.

As to this clone: The junction departs from the called germline gene at one end, perhaps through a read error. This chain joins TRBV7-2 and TRBJ2-7; 12 bases align to TRBD2. The germline V gene has CDR1 SGHTA and CDR2 FQGNSA. The CDR3 contains 17 residues. The CDR3: CANSLGLAGGPFSEQYF. The CDR3 nucleotides are TGTGCCAACAGCTTAGGTCTAGCGGGGGGGCCTTTCTCCGAGCAGTACTTC.

The chain has TRBV9 and TRBJ2-7, with no clear D. V lost 4 bases to trimming and J lost 0 bases, with 11 bases between them. The CDR3 length is 14 residues. The germline V gene has CDR1 SGDLS and CDR2 YYNGEE. As DNA, the CDR3 is TGTGCCAGCAGCCCGGAACTACCCTCCTACGAGCAGTACTTC. Translated: CASSPELPSYEQYF. Variable domain in full (rest from reference TRBV9 and TRBJ2-7): DSGVTQTPKHLITATGQRVTLRCSPRSGDLSVYWYQQSLDQGLQFLIQYYNGEERAKGNILERFSAQQFPDLHSELNLSSLELGDSALYFCASSPELPSYEQYFGPGTRLTVT.

The V gene is TRBV5-5, the J gene TRBJ1-2; D call uncertain. The CDR3 has 14 amino acids. CDR1 and CDR2 (germline): SGHKS, YYEKEE (reference sequence). V was shortened by 4 bases and J by 8 bases, with 18 bases between the two germline ends. Here the CDR3 DNA reads TGTGCCAGCAGCCCGCAGACTTACACGGAGGGCTACACCTTC. This codes for CASSPQTYTEGYTF.

This rearrangement joins TRBV28 to TRBJ1-4, with TRBD1 identical over 10 bases. V trimming: 8 bases; J trimming: 7 bases; junction bases outside the gene matches: 4. From germline, CDR1 is MDHEN and CDR2 SYDVKM. This CDR3 has 13 amino acids. CDR3 in amino acids: CASWTGGREKLFF. CDR3 in DNA: TGTGCCAGCTGGACAGGGGGTCGTGAAAAACTGTTTTTT.

The chain links TRBV19 to TRBJ2-3, with TRBD2 as a possible D gene (5 bases). Germline assignment: CDR1 LNHDA and CDR2 SQIVND (reference sequence). The CDR3 covers 13 residues. V shed 6 bases and J shed 9 bases, with 16 bases lying between them. CDR3 DNA sequence: TGTGCCAGTAGCGCGGTAGGACTTTCAACGCAGTATTTT. Translating gives CASSAVGLSTQYF.

This sequence joins TRBV29-1 and TRBJ1-1; D unresolved. Trimming removed 3 bases from V and 1 base from J, with 9 bases in between. The CDR3 runs to 13 residues. The V gene's germline CDR1 is SQVTM and CDR2 ANQGSEA. The DNA of the CDR3 is TGCAGCGTTGACCCGGGAGCGAACACTGAAGCTTTCTTT. Protein sequence: CSVDPGANTEAFF.

The J gene is TRBJ2-7, the V gene TRBV6-1; 11 nucleotides match TRBD1. CDR1 and CDR2 from the germline V gene are MNHNS and SASEGT. The CDR3 is 15 residues long. The trim removed 6 bases at V and 0 bases at J, leaving 4 bases unmatched. CDR3 DNA sequence: TGTGCCAGCAGAACGGGACAGGGGGTCTCCTACGAGCAGTACTTC. Translating gives CASRTGQGVSYEQYF.

This chain links TRBV15 with TRBJ1-5, with a tentative D call TRBD1 (5 bases). Trimming shortened V by 0 bases and J by 6 bases, and 9 bases separated the two germline ends. CDR1 LNHNV and CDR2 YYDKDF come from the germline V gene (reference sequence). The CDR3 is 14 residues long. The CDR3 bases are TGTGCCACCAGCAGAGACCAGGGTGTTCAGCCCCAGCATTTT. Translation: CATSRDQGVQPQHF.

This clone was seen more than once but under ten times. The gene calls are TRBV28 and TRBJ1-1, with D uncertain. Germline lookup yields CDR1 MDHEN and CDR2 SYDVKM. V dropped 3 bases and J dropped 12 bases, with 17 bases sitting between them. This CDR3 comprises 13 residues. This CDR3 is CASSFSPDGRTFF. CDR3 bases: TGTGCCAGCAGTTTCTCCCCGGACGGGAGGACTTTCTTT. Together with reference TRBV28 and TRBJ1-1, the CDR3 gives the full variable domain: DVKVTQSSRYLVKRTGEKVFLECVQDMDHENMFWYRQDPGLGLRLIYFSYDVKMKEKGDIPEGYSVSREKKERFSLILESASTNQTSMYLCASSFSPDGRTFFGQGTRLTVV.

V and J are TRBV28 and TRBJ1-4; a weak D match, TRBD1 (6 bases). CDR3 length: 14 amino acids. The germline gives CDR1 MDHEN, CDR2 SYDVKM. V was shortened by 2 bases and J by 7 bases, with 11 bases between the two germline ends. This CDR3 is CASSLPGAGEKLFF. CDR3 coding DNA: TGTGCCAGCAGTTTACCAGGGGCGGGTGAAAAACTGTTTTTT.

The rearrangement links TRBV5-4 to TRBJ1-1; TRBD1 agrees at 7 bases. Germline CDR1 and CDR2: SGHNT and YYREEE (reference sequence). Trimming took 5 bases from V and 8 from J; bases not matched to a gene: 9. The CDR3 totals 13 residues. CDR3 DNA: TGTGCCAGCAGTTTAGACAGGGTTGCGGAAGCTTTCTTT. Its protein product is CASSLDRVAEAFF.

This clone was detected only a few times. The V gene is TRBV7-3, the J gene TRBJ2-1; 10 bases match TRBD2. The CDR3 loop spans 15 amino acids. The germline gives CDR1 SGHTA, CDR2 FQGTGA. The V gene end was trimmed by 3 bases and the J gene end by 4 bases; junction bases not matched to a gene: 3. Written as DNA, the CDR3 is TGTGCCAGCAGCTTTGGACTAGCGGTATACAATGAGCAGTTCTTC. Protein sequence: CASSFGLAVYNEQFF.

In its sample, this clone was seen a few times. J is TRBJ2-5 and V is TRBV5-4; tentatively, D is TRBD2 (6 bases). Germline lookup yields CDR1 SGHNT and CDR2 YYREEE (reference sequence). Trimming shortened V by 0 bases and J by 5 bases, and 11 bases separated the two germline ends. The CDR3 runs 14 residues. Here the CDR3 reads CASSLGGGVETQYF. The CDR3 bases are TGTGCCAGCAGCTTGGGGGGCGGGGTGGAGACCCAGTACTTC.

The CDR3, as DNA: TGTGCCATCAGTGAAACTAGGAGTCGGGGGGGCAATCAGCCCCAGCATTTT. It codes for CAISETRSRGGNQPQHF. This chain uses TRBV10-3 with TRBJ1-5, with TRBD1 as a possible D gene (5 bases). Germline assignment: CDR1 ENHRY and CDR2 SYGVKD. V was trimmed by 3 bases and J by 2 bases, leaving 17 bases between them. The CDR3 runs to 17 residues.

The rearrangement joins TRBV5-4 to TRBJ1-2; 11 bases line up with TRBD1. Trimming cost V 4 bases and J 4 bases; bases outside gene matches: 9. CDR1 is SGHNT and CDR2 is YYREEE in the germline V gene (reference sequence). The CDR3 is 16 amino acids. For the CDR3, the DNA is TGTGCCAGCAGCCCCCCGCCCGGACAGGGGGCCTATGGCTACACCTTC. It specifies CASSPPPGQGAYGYTF.

The V call is TRBV6-1, the J call TRBJ1-5; unclear D gene. Germline V gives CDR1 MNHNS, CDR2 SASEGT. V lost 7 bases and J 0 bases, leaving 7 bases between the germline ends. The CDR3 consists of 13 residues. The chain's CDR3 is CASTPSSNQPQHF. The CDR3, as DNA: TGTGCCAGCACCCCCAGTAGCAATCAGCCCCAGCATTTT.

This chain links TRBV5-1 with TRBJ2-3, with D possibly matching TRBD1 (5 bases). CDR3 length equals 15 residues. The germline V gene encodes CDR1 SGHRS and CDR2 YFSETQ. V was shortened by 1 base and J by 1 base, with 10 bases between the two germline ends. The CDR3 nucleotides are TGCGCCAGCAGCTTGCAGGGTTCCCGCACAGATACGCAGTATTTT. Encoded protein: CASSLQGSRTDTQYF. Using reference TRBV5-1 and TRBJ2-3 for the parts outside the CDR3, the full variable domain is KAGVTQTPRYLIKTRGQQVTLSCSPISGHRSVSWYQQTPGQGLQFLFEYFSETQRNKGNFPGRFSGRQFSNSRSEMNVSTLELGDSALYLCASSLQGSRTDTQYFGPGTRLTVL.

The J gene is TRBJ2-5, the V gene TRBV5-1, with D tentatively TRBD1 (5 bases). This CDR3 is built from 13 residues. Looked up from germline, CDR1 is SGHRS and CDR2 is YFSETQ. Trimming left V 0 bases short and J 4 bases short, with 7 bases between. The CDR3 region has the DNA TGCGCCAGCAGCTTGGGTGACAGAGAGACCCAGTACTTC. Translation: CASSLGDRETQYF.

The V gene is TRBV15, the J gene TRBJ1-1, with 7 nucleotides matching TRBD1. V trimming: 4 bases; J trimming: 0 bases; junction bases outside the gene matches: 5. Germline-derived CDR1 and CDR2 are LNHNV and YYDKDF (reference sequence). This CDR3 is 15 amino acids long. CDR3 sequence reads: CATSTDRLVNTEAFF. As DNA, the CDR3 is TGTGCCACCAGCACGGACAGGCTAGTGAACACTGAAGCTTTCTTT.

This clone appeared a few times. This chain joins TRBV2 and TRBJ1-1; a possible D gene is TRBD1 (5 bases). Per germline, CDR1 SNHLY and CDR2 FYNNEI. The germline V and J ends were trimmed by 2 bases and 6 bases, with 16 bases remaining between them. This CDR3 is built from 15 residues. The CDR3 sequence: CASSEFGQGGSEAFF. CDR3 sequence (DNA): TGTGCCAGCAGTGAATTTGGTCAGGGTGGATCTGAAGCTTTCTTT.

V gene TRBV4-1 combines with J gene TRBJ2-3; D might be TRBD2 (6 bases). Germline CDR1 MGHRA, CDR2 YSYEKL. With 0 bases removed from V and 2 bases from J, the gap between germline ends came to 15 bases. This CDR3 is 17 amino acids long. As DNA, the CDR3 is TGCGCCAGCAGCCAAGATCGGTGGGGGGAGGACACAGATACGCAGTATTTT. The encoded protein is CASSQDRWGEDTDTQYF.

Points on this clone: Other DNA sequences within the sample encode an identical CDR3. The genes are TRBV6-4 and TRBJ2-7, with D possibly being TRBD1 (6 bases). Trimming took off 3 bases at V and 1 base at J, with 10 bases between the two ends. From germline, CDR1 is MRHNA and CDR2 SNTAGT. CDR3 length: 14 amino acids. The CDR3 bases are TGTGCCAGCAGTGAACAGGGCGGGTCCTACGAGCAGTACTTC. This translates into CASSEQGGSYEQYF.

This chain links TRBV7-2 with TRBJ2-7; perhaps TRBD1 as D (6 bases). The CDR3 extends over 16 amino acids. V lost 4 bases and J 6 bases, leaving 22 bases between the germline ends. Per the germline V gene, CDR1 is SGHTA and CDR2 is FQGNSA. CDR3 DNA: TGTGCCAGCAGCTGGACAGCAAGTTTAAAGGTGGGCGAGCAGTACTTC. Translation gives CASSWTASLKVGEQYF.

The rearrangement uses TRBV2 and TRBJ2-3, with TRBD2 identical over 8 bases. Per the germline V gene, CDR1 is SNHLY and CDR2 is FYNNEI. V lost 4 bases to trimming and J lost 7 bases; unmatched junction nucleotides: 13. This CDR3 contains 16 residues. The CDR3 nucleotides are TGTGCCAGCAGTGGGACTAGCCCAAGTGGGTCGTATACGCAGTATTTT. This sequence encodes CASSGTSPSGSYTQYF.